Listed here are 32 T cell receptor beta chains from one sample, sequenced in a study of blood T cell repertoires in COVID-19. This table comes from immunoSEQ multiplex PCR, and its TCRdb copy is limited to in-frame clones, with some not included. Altogether around 390,000 clones are present, around nine tenths being singletons, with the ten largest covering around 9.3%. Specimen: PBMCs or T cells enriched from blood (not recorded which). These TCRs come from a woman aged 50 to 60 who had recovered from COVID-19.

The chain employs TRBV6-1 and TRBJ1-2, with 7 bases lining up with TRBD1. Germline V gives CDR1 MNHNS, CDR2 SASEGT. This CDR3 has 15 residues. V dropped 0 bases and J dropped 8; count of bases not matched to a gene: 9. This chain's CDR3 is CASSEALRQGGGYTF. In DNA, the CDR3 is TGTGCCAGCAGTGAAGCGCTTCGACAGGGTGGAGGCTACACCTTC.

This chain uses TRBV15 with TRBJ2-5; 8 bases map to TRBD1. CDR1 is LNHNV and CDR2 is YYDKDF in the germline V gene (reference sequence). The CDR3 is 15 residues long. The V gene end was trimmed by 0 bases and the J gene end by 5 bases; junction bases not matched to a gene: 5. The CDR3 bases are TGTGCCACCAGCAGAGATATCGGACAGGGCGAGACCCAGTACTTC. This gives the protein CATSRDIGQGETQYF.

The chain carries TRBV4-1 and TRBJ1-2; D ambiguous. The CDR3 contains 13 residues. Germline CDR1 reads MGHRA; CDR2 reads YSYEKL. Trimming removed 2 bases at V and 10 bases at J, with 14 bases between. CDR3 region: CASSQNGLWAYTF. The CDR3 coding sequence is TGCGCCAGCAGCCAAAACGGACTGTGGGCCTACACCTTC.

V gene TRBV6-1 combines with J gene TRBJ2-7, with a weak D call TRBD1 (5 bases). From germline, CDR1 is MNHNS and CDR2 SASEGT. This CDR3 is 16 amino acids long. V was shortened by 1 base and J by 3 bases, with 16 bases between the two germline ends. Here the CDR3 reads CASSEEGWAPNYEQYF. CDR3 in DNA: TGTGCCAGCAGTGAAGAGGGGTGGGCACCAAACTACGAGCAGTACTTC.

This rearrangement joins TRBV4-1 to TRBJ2-3; 9 bases agree with TRBD2. Trimming cost V 1 base and J 2 bases; bases outside gene matches: 10. The CDR3 extends over 18 amino acids. Germline V gene sequence: CDR1 MGHRA, CDR2 YSYEKL. CDR3 region: CASSQVLMLAGTTDTQYF. As DNA, the CDR3 is TGCGCCAGCAGCCAAGTTCTCATGCTAGCGGGGACCACAGATACGCAGTATTTT.

This chain connects TRBV3-1 (or the pseudogene TRBV3-2) to TRBJ2-3, with TRBD2 matching over 8 bases. The J segment lost 2 bases and the V segment lost 3 bases, leaving 10 bases of the junction unmatched. This CDR3 contains 17 residues. Looked up from germline, CDR1 is LGHDT and CDR2 is YNNKEL (reference sequence). The CDR3 nucleotides are TGTGCCAGCAGCCAGGCGGGGGGTCTAGAGCTCACAGATACGCAGTATTTT. This encodes CASSQAGGLELTDTQYF.

The chain employs TRBV15 and TRBJ2-3; the D gene is possibly TRBD1 (6 bases). The V and J ends lost 5 bases and 2 bases respectively, with 17 bases between them. The germline CDR1 and CDR2 sequences are LNHNV and YYDKDF (reference sequence). The CDR3 length is 16 residues. CDR3: CATSLGQGTTTDTQYF. Here the CDR3 DNA reads TGTGCCACCAGCCTGGGGCAGGGGACCACCACAGATACGCAGTATTTT.

This chain uses TRBV7-9 with TRBJ1-3; D unclear. CDR1 is SEHNR and CDR2 is FQNEAQ in the germline V gene (reference sequence). V lost 1 base and J lost 7, with 5 bases in between. The CDR3 spans 12 residues. This chain's CDR3 is CASSLDSNTIYF. CDR3 bases: TGTGCCAGCAGCTTAGACAGTAACACCATATATTTT.

V and J are TRBV7-8 and TRBJ1-5, with D hard to call. Germline CDR1 reads SGHVS; CDR2 reads FQNEAQ. The CDR3 contains 14 residues. With 2 bases removed from V and 2 bases from J, the gap between germline ends came to 7 bases. As DNA, the CDR3 is TGTGCCAGCAGCTTAATGGGAGGCAATCAGCCCCAGCATTTT. This codes for CASSLMGGNQPQHF.

The V gene is TRBV6-5, the J gene TRBJ1-2; D ambiguous. Between the trimmed V and J ends, which lost 4 bases and 4 bases, there was a span of 16 bases. Looked up from germline, CDR1 is MNHEY and CDR2 is SVGAGI. The CDR3 spans 15 residues. The DNA for the CDR3 is TGTGCCAGCAGTTCTACCCCTACAGATCTCTATGGCTACACCTTC. Its translation is CASSSTPTDLYGYTF.

The rearrangement uses TRBV9 and TRBJ1-1; D is ambiguous. In germline, CDR1 is SGDLS, CDR2 YYNGEE. This CDR3 has 11 amino acids. V lost 2 bases and J lost 7, with 6 bases in between. CDR3 DNA sequence: TGTGCCAGCAGCGTTAGGAGTGAAGCTTTCTTT. Protein sequence: CASSVRSEAFF.

The rearrangement links TRBV5-4 to TRBJ1-5; no clear D. Trimming stripped 1 base from V and 3 bases from J, with 8 bases between. This CDR3 region has 14 residues. Per germline, CDR1 SGHNT and CDR2 YYREEE (reference sequence). The CDR3 loop reads CASSLKPTNQPQHF. The DNA of the CDR3 is TGTGCCAGCAGCTTGAAGCCCACCAATCAGCCCCAGCATTTT.

This rearrangement joins TRBV29-1 to TRBJ2-1; D might be TRBD2 (6 bases). Per the germline V gene, CDR1 is SQVTM and CDR2 is ANQGSEA. The CDR3 consists of 14 residues. CDR3 protein: CRWGVYSSYNEQFF. CDR3 DNA: TGCAGGTGGGGGGTCTATAGCTCCTACAATGAGCAGTTCTTC.

The chain carries TRBV9 and TRBJ2-1; TRBD2 might be the D (6 bases). Germline V gives CDR1 SGDLS, CDR2 YYNGEE. CDR3 length equals 15 residues. V was clipped by 0 bases and J by 6 bases, with 13 bases between them. This CDR3 is CASSVEARRGNEQFF. The CDR3 coding sequence is TGTGCCAGCAGCGTAGAGGCAAGGAGGGGCAATGAGCAGTTCTTC.

V is TRBV29-1 and J is TRBJ2-2, with TRBD2 as a possible D gene (6 bases). Germline V CDR1 and CDR2: SQVTM, ANQGSEA. This CDR3 has 17 amino acids. V was shortened by 5 bases and J by 8 bases, with 27 bases between the two germline ends. CDR3 region: CSVQITRDSVRGGELFF. DNA for the CDR3: TGCAGCGTTCAAATCACCCGGGACTCGGTACGAGGGGGGGAGCTGTTTTTT.

The chain links TRBV7-6 to TRBJ1-2, with D hard to call. This CDR3 has 16 amino acids. Germline V lookup: CDR1 SGHVS, CDR2 FNYEAQ. V was pared by 2 bases and J by 4 bases, with 17 bases between. CDR3 region: CASSLLSIGEIYGYTF. The DNA of the CDR3 is TGTGCCAGCAGCTTACTTAGTATCGGGGAAATCTATGGCTACACCTTC.

This chain joins TRBV9 and TRBJ1-6; D unclear. V lost 3 bases, J lost 4 bases, and 5 bases lay in between. The CDR3 runs 13 residues. Germline lookup yields CDR1 SGDLS and CDR2 YYNGEE. The CDR3 is CASSAQYNSPLHF. DNA for the CDR3: TGTGCCAGCAGCGCACAATATAATTCACCCCTCCACTTT.

The chain employs TRBV19 and TRBJ2-7, with 11 bases identical to TRBD1. The CDR3 has 15 residues. Germline CDR1 LNHDA, CDR2 SQIVND (reference sequence). Unmatched junction bases numbered 7, after V lost 6 bases and J lost 3 bases. The CDR3, as DNA: TGTGCCAGTAGCCGGGTGGGACAGGGGGGCTACGAGCAGTACTTC. Translated: CASSRVGQGGYEQYF.

This clone was counted between two and nine times. The rearrangement joins TRBV7-9 to TRBJ1-1; unclear D gene. V lost 5 bases, J lost 7 bases, and 11 bases lay in between. CDR1 and CDR2 (germline): SEHNR, FQNEAQ (reference sequence). This CDR3 region has 12 residues. CDR3 loop: CASSHESGEAFF. The CDR3, as DNA: TGTGCCAGCAGCCACGAGAGCGGTGAAGCTTTCTTT.

Concerning this clone: Other nucleotide sequences in the sample specify the same CDR3. The rearrangement links TRBV27 to TRBJ1-1; 11 bases agree with TRBD1. The CDR3 extends over 14 amino acids. Per the germline V gene, CDR1 is MNHEY and CDR2 is SMNVEV (reference sequence). Germline trimming cut 5 bases from V and 4 bases from J; bases unmatched to any gene: 3. Written as DNA, the CDR3 is TGTGCCAGCAGTCTAGGGACAGGGGGCACTGAAGCTTTCTTT. It codes for CASSLGTGGTEAFF.

Note on this clone: The sample carries other DNA sequences with the same CDR3. The rearrangement uses TRBV6-5 and TRBJ1-3; possibly TRBD1 for D (5 bases). CDR1 MNHEY and CDR2 SVGAGI come from the germline V gene. Trimming removed 5 bases at V and 7 bases at J, with 12 bases between. This CDR3 spans 13 amino acids. The CDR3 DNA sequence: TGTGCCAGCAGTCCAGGGTTGGGGAACACCATATATTTT. It yields the protein CASSPGLGNTIYF.

The chain uses TRBV7-2 and TRBJ1-5, with a tentative D call TRBD1 (6 bases). Germline V gives CDR1 SGHTA, CDR2 FQGNSA. V gave up 5 bases and J gave up 4 bases, with 15 bases separating them. The CDR3 is 15 amino acids. CDR3 sequence reads: CASSPDRSRNQPQHF. The CDR3 coding sequence is TGTGCCAGCAGCCCAGACAGGAGTCGTAATCAGCCCCAGCATTTT.

The V call is TRBV7-9, the J call TRBJ2-1; 9 nucleotides align to TRBD1. The V and J ends lost 7 bases and 10 bases, in that order; junction bases with no gene match: 8. The CDR3 spans 13 residues. The V gene's germline CDR1 is SEHNR and CDR2 FQNEAQ (reference sequence). The CDR3 spells CASNPTGGEEQFF. The CDR3 nucleotides read TGTGCCAGCAACCCGACAGGGGGGGAAGAGCAGTTCTTC. Supplemented by reference TRBV7-9 and TRBJ2-1, the full variable domain reads DTGVSQNPRHKITKRGQNVTFRCDPISEHNRLYWYRQTLGQGPEFLTYFQNEAQLEKSRLLSDRFSAERPKGSFSTLEIQRTEQGDSAMYLCASNPTGGEEQFFGPGTRLTVL.

This clone appeared once. The rearrangement uses TRBV28 and TRBJ1-1; possible D gene TRBD1, 6 bases. CDR1 is MDHEN and CDR2 is SYDVKM in the germline V gene. V lost 7 bases and J 0 bases, leaving 15 bases between the germline ends. The CDR3 extends over 15 amino acids. CDR3 region: CASNKLDRMNTEAFF. The CDR3 region has the DNA TGTGCCAGCAACAAACTGGACAGAATGAACACTGAAGCTTTCTTT.

The chain is built from TRBV4-3 and TRBJ1-2; TRBD1 aligns across 7 bases. CDR1 is LGHNA and CDR2 is YSLEER in the germline V gene. This CDR3 is built from 14 residues. V shed 3 bases and J 5 bases; nucleotides not matched to a gene: 6. The CDR3: CASSQFTGDYGYTF. CDR3 in DNA: TGCGCCAGCAGCCAGTTCACAGGGGATTATGGCTACACCTTC.

This chain connects TRBV2 to TRBJ1-2, with no clear D. The CDR3 has 12 amino acids. V was clipped by 2 bases and J by 6 bases, with 7 bases between them. Germline V gene data show CDR1 as SNHLY and CDR2 as FYNNEI. CDR3 DNA sequence: TGTGCCAGCAGTGAAAGGAGGCATGGCTACACCTTC. This gives the protein CASSERRHGYTF.

This chain joins TRBV27 and TRBJ1-1; a weak D match, TRBD1 (6 bases). The V gene's germline CDR1 is MNHEY and CDR2 SMNVEV (reference sequence). The length of the CDR3 is 13 residues. The germline V and J ends were trimmed by 5 bases and 8 bases, with 15 bases remaining between them. In nucleotides, the CDR3 is TGTGCCAGCAGTGAACAGGGTGATGTGGAAGCTTTCTTT. Encoded protein: CASSEQGDVEAFF.

The V call is TRBV27, the J call TRBJ1-5, with D unresolved. Germline assignment: CDR1 MNHEY and CDR2 SMNVEV (reference sequence). The CDR3 consists of 12 residues. The V and J ends lost 9 bases and 8 bases respectively, with 14 bases between them. This CDR3 reads CASRILGEPQHF. DNA of the CDR3: TGTGCCAGTCGAATCCTCGGTGAGCCCCAGCATTTT.

As to this clone: Compared with germline, one end of the junction differs, possibly owing to a read error. The chain is built from TRBV2 and TRBJ2-2; D is unclear. The CDR3 is made up of 16 amino acids. From germline, CDR1 is SNHLY and CDR2 FYNNEI. The CDR3 reads CAGSTHPDTNTGELFF. CDR3 DNA: TGTGCCGGCAGTACCCACCCCGACACGAACACCGGGGAGCTGTTTTTT.

The chain is built from TRBV27 and TRBJ2-5; 8 bases map to TRBD2. The CDR3 covers 15 residues. The germline gives CDR1 MNHEY, CDR2 SMNVEV (reference sequence). V gave up 6 bases and J gave up 11 bases; unmatched junction bases: 17. The CDR3 DNA reads as TGTGCCAGCAGCCCCGGGGGGGGGACGGCAATGTCTCAGTACTTC. The encoded protein is CASSPGGGTAMSQYF.

The chain carries TRBV5-4 and TRBJ1-2; TRBD1 is a possible D gene (6 bases). V lost 6 bases and J lost 5, with 14 bases in between. The CDR3 runs 13 residues. Germline assignment: CDR1 SGHNT and CDR2 YYREEE (reference sequence). As DNA, the CDR3 is TGTGCCAGCACCCTAGAAGGACAGTATGGCTACACCTTC. Protein: CASTLEGQYGYTF.

The genes are TRBV6-5 and TRBJ1-2; D is possibly TRBD1 (5 bases). The CDR3 has 13 amino acids. The V end lost 6 bases, the J end lost 0 bases, and 8 bases lay between the germline ends. Germline V gives CDR1 MNHEY, CDR2 SVGAGI. DNA for the CDR3: TGTGCCAGCAGGACGACAGCTAACTATGGCTACACCTTC. Translating gives CASRTTANYGYTF.